These T cell receptor beta chains were read from a single sample in a study of metastatic and nonmetastatic thyroid tumors. TCRdb re-called clones from the PCR reads using MiXCR. This repertoire shows about 42,000 clones, 9% to 13% found once; its top ten account for 8.5% to 10%. The sample consisted of blood. These receptors were taken from a male donor with papillary thyroid cancer or a benign thyroid nodule (not recorded which). Some clones in this sample may be carry-over from other donors' samples. Both conserved end residues are part of each CDR3. The D gene is left open where the match is weak. Size values are once, few and many counts, or a class for expanded clones, and some rows have none.

TRBV19,TRBJ1-5,NA,NA,CASNLGAIAQPQHF,TGTGCCAGTAACCTAGGTGCCATAGCTCAGCCCCAGCATTTT
TRBV7-8,TRBJ2-7,once,TRBD1,CAISPGPGQDVSYDQYF,TGTGCCATCAGCCCGGGGCCGGGACAGGATGTCTCCTACGATCAGTACTTC
TRBV7-9,TRBJ2-2,many,NA,CASSEQVTGELFF,TGTGCCAGCAGCGAGCAGGTCACCGGGGAGCTGTTTTTT
TRBV5-1,TRBJ1-2,NA,NA,CASSLATDYGYTF,TGCGCCAGCAGTCTAGCTACGGACTATGGCTACACCTTC
TRBV20-1,TRBJ1-5,many,TRBD1,CSADTSGGRQPQHF,TGCAGTGCTGATACCTCAGGGGGTCGGCAGCCCCAGCATTTT
TRBV5-5,TRBJ2-1,many,TRBD2,CASSPIPGLAVLAEQFF,TGTGCCAGCAGCCCCATCCCCGGACTAGCGGTACTTGCTGAGCAGTTCTTC
TRBV20-1,TRBJ2-7,many,TRBD2,CSARVTSGRAPVSEQYF,TGCAGTGCTAGAGTGACTAGCGGGAGGGCCCCGGTATCCGAGCAGTACTTC
TRBV5-1,TRBJ2-5,many,NA,CASRFDGLGETQYF,TGCGCCAGCAGATTCGACGGGTTGGGGGAGACCCAGTACTTC
TRBV28,TRBJ1-1,many,TRBD1,CASRPGTALTEAFF,TGTGCCAGCAGACCCGGGACAGCCCTTACTGAAGCTTTCTTT
TRBV6-1,TRBJ2-7,medium-sized,TRBD1,CASTPQQGAKYEQYF,TGTGCCAGCACCCCCCAACAGGGGGCAAAGTACGAGCAGTACTTC